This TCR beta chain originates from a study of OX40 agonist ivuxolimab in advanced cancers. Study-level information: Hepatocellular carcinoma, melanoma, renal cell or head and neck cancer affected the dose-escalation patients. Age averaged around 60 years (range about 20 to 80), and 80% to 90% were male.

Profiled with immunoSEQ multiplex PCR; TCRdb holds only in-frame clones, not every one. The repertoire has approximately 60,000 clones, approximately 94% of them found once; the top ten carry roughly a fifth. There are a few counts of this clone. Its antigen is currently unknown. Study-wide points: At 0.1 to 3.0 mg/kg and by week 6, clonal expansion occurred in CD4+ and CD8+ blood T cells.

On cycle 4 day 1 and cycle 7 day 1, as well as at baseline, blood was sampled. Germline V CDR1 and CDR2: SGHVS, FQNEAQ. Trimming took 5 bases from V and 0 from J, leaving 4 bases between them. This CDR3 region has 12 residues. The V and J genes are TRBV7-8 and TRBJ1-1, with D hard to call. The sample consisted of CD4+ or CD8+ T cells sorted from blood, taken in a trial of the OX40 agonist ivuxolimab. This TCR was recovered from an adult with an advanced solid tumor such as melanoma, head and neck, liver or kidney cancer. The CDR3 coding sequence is TGTGCCAGCAGCCCAATGAACACTGAAGCTTTCTTT. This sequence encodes CASSPMNTEAFF.